This T cell receptor beta chain was sequenced during a study of blood T cell repertoires in COVID-19. About the research overall: The United States, Italy and Spain were the sources of the acute and convalescent COVID-19 samples.

The CDR3 has 15 residues. J gave up 8 bases and V 8 bases, and 15 bases lay outside the gene matches. From germline, CDR1 is MNHEY and CDR2 SMNVEV (reference sequence). The method was immunoSEQ multiplex PCR; TCRdb's version includes in-frame clones alone and lacks a portion of them. Here the sample spans over 200,000 clones, 80% to 95% being singletons. This TCR was sampled from a man in his 60s with COVID-19, enrolled during active disease. V and J are TRBV27 and TRBJ1-2, with TRBD1 matching 9 bases. The sequencing sample was made of peripheral blood. Here the CDR3 reads CASAPGQGSLGGYTF. The CDR3 nucleotides are TGTGCCAGCGCGCCAGGACAGGGGAGCTTGGGAGGCTACACCTTC.